The clone carrying this T cell receptor (beta chain) has only a few counts. Template material for amplifying TCR beta CDR3 regions consisted of RNA transcripts. First-round RT-PCR targeting the TCR CDR3 was performed with the HTBI primer set. TCRdb re-called the multiplex PCR reads with MiXCR, one entry per CDR3 protein. The profile shows about 300,000 distinct CDR3 sequences, approximately 18% of them singletons. The data belong to a study of T cells in Graves' hyperthyroidism and ophthalmopathy. The CDR3 loop spans 10 amino acids. CDR1 and CDR2 (germline): MDHEN, SYDVKM. Trimming took off 6 bases at V and 6 bases at J, with 5 bases between the two ends.

Sequencing was done on a sample of blood. V usage is TRBV28 and J usage is TRBJ1-2; D is unresolved. The clonotype originates from a middle-aged man with Graves' ophthalmopathy. The CDR3 DNA sequence: TGTGCCAGCAGGGGGAATGGCTACACCTTC. Its translation: CASRGNGYTF.